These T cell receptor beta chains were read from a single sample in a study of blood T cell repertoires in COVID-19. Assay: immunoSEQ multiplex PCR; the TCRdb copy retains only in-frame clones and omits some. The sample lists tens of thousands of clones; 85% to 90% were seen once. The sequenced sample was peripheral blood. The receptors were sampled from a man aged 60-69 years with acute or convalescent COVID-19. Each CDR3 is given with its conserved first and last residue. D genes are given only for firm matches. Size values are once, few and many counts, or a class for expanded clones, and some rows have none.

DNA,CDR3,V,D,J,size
TGTGCCAGCAGTTTACTAGCGGGAAGGGATGAGCAGTTCTTC,CASSLLAGRDEQFF,TRBV7-9,TRBD2,TRBJ2-1,-
TGTGCCAGCAGCCCATTATCGACTAACTTTCAAGAGACCCAGTACTTC,CASSPLSTNFQETQYF,TRBV11-2,-,TRBJ2-5,-
TGTGCCACCAGTGACCGGACAGGGCCAAGCACAGATACGCAGTATTTT,CATSDRTGPSTDTQYF,TRBV24-1,TRBD1,TRBJ2-3,-
TGTGCCAGCAGTTTATCCCGATCAGTTTATGGCTACACCTTC,CASSLSRSVYGYTF,TRBV27,-,TRBJ1-2,-
TGTGCCAGCAGCCAGAGGAGGAGACCTGAAGCTTTCTTT,CASSQRRRPEAFF,TRBV28,-,TRBJ1-1,-
TGTGCCAGCAGCTTAGACCGGGACATGGTGTATGGCTACACCTTC,CASSLDRDMVYGYTF,TRBV7-9,-,TRBJ1-2,-
TGTGCCAGCAGCCGGACAAGTGGTGAAAAACTGTTTTTT,CASSRTSGEKLFF,TRBV5-6,-,TRBJ1-4,once
TGTGCCTGGAGTCTTCCGAGTCAGCCCCAGCATTTT,CAWSLPSQPQHF,TRBV30,-,TRBJ1-5,-
TGTGCCAGTAGTCCTGGCTGGGCAGGGAATTCACCCCTCCACTTT,CASSPGWAGNSPLHF,TRBV19,-,TRBJ1-6,-
TGTGCCAGCAGCGTAGTATTCGGGGGAGTTGAAAAACTGTTTTTT,CASSVVFGGVEKLFF,TRBV9,-,TRBJ1-4,once
TGCGCCAGCAGCTCCGCAGTCTCTGGGGCCAACGTCCTGACTTTC,CASSSAVSGANVLTF,TRBV5-1,-,TRBJ2-6,-
TGTGCCAGCAGCTTGGCCTCGGGGGGTAGCCCCTATAATTCACCCCTCCACTTT,CASSLASGGSPYNSPLHF,TRBV5-4,-,TRBJ1-6,-
TGTGCCAGCAGCTTGGAAGCAGGGATGAACACTGAAGCTTTCTTT,CASSLEAGMNTEAFF,TRBV5-5,-,TRBJ1-1,-
TGTGCCAGCAGCTTTGGCAGAGGAACCTACGAGCAGTACTTC,CASSFGRGTYEQYF,TRBV11-1,-,TRBJ2-7,-
TGTGCCAGCAGTGAACCTGGCGGGGGTATACAGGCCAACGTCCTGACTTTC,CASSEPGGGIQANVLTF,TRBV25-1,TRBD2,TRBJ2-6,-
TGTGCCAGCCAGGCCAGCCTTAATGAAAAACTGTTTTTT,CASQASLNEKLFF,TRBV6-5,-,TRBJ1-4,once
TGCAGCGTTGAAGCCGGGGGCTATGGCTACACCTTC,CSVEAGGYGYTF,TRBV29-1,-,TRBJ1-2,-
TGCGCCAGCAGCCAAGTAGGGACAGGGGTCCCGACCATATATTTT,CASSQVGTGVPTIYF,TRBV4-3,TRBD1,TRBJ1-3,-
TGCGCCAGCAAGCTTGGGCAGGGCGCCTACGAGCAGTACTTC,CASKLGQGAYEQYF,TRBV5-1,-,TRBJ2-7,-
TGTGCCAGCAGCTTGGGGGCAGGTTATACCTACGAGCAGTACTTC,CASSLGAGYTYEQYF,TRBV5-6,-,TRBJ2-7,once
TGTGCCAGCAGCGTAGTCCAGGATTCACCCCTCCACTTT,CASSVVQDSPLHF,TRBV9,-,TRBJ1-6,-
TGTGCCAGCAGTTACTCGGGAGGCGGTAACACAGATACGCAGTATTTT,CASSYSGGGNTDTQYF,TRBV6-6,-,TRBJ2-3,-
TGTGCCTGGAGTTCGGACAAAATGGGGGACTCCGGGGAGCTGTTTTTT,CAWSSDKMGDSGELFF,TRBV30,-,TRBJ2-2,-
TGTGCCAGTAGTGACAGTATCCACGAGCAGTACTTC,CASSDSIHEQYF,TRBV19,-,TRBJ2-7,-
TGTGCCAGCAGCCCATTTCTGACACAGGAGATCAATGAGCAGTTCTTC,CASSPFLTQEINEQFF,TRBV11-2,-,TRBJ2-1,-
TGTGCCAGCAGCCCAGAGGTTAGCCTGGAGACCCAGTACTTC,CASSPEVSLETQYF,TRBV7-2,-,TRBJ2-5,-
TGTGCCACCCGACTCAGTGGGAGCTCCTACGAGCAGTACTTC,CATRLSGSSYEQYF,TRBV28,-,TRBJ2-7,-
TGTGCCAGCAGCGTAGCGGACAGGGGGCTGAGCACTGAAGCTTTCTTT,CASSVADRGLSTEAFF,TRBV9,TRBD1,TRBJ1-1,-
TGTGCCAGCAGCTTAGTATCGGGAGAGAGCTACGAGCAGTACTTC,CASSLVSGESYEQYF,TRBV7-2,-,TRBJ2-7,-
TGTGCCAGCAGCCTAAGTACAGGGGCCCTCTCCTACGAGCAGTACTTC,CASSLSTGALSYEQYF,TRBV11-3,TRBD1,TRBJ2-7,-
TGTGCCAGCAGCTTCGAGGGTACCAGGGGTAATGAAAAACTGTTTTTT,CASSFEGTRGNEKLFF,TRBV5-4,-,TRBJ1-4,-
TGCGCCAGCAGCTTTGTTACTAGCGGGAGGGACGGTACGCAGTATTTT,CASSFVTSGRDGTQYF,TRBV5-1,TRBD2,TRBJ2-3,-
TGTGCCAGCAGCGCCAGGGCGAGCTCCTACGAGCAGTACTTC,CASSARASSYEQYF,TRBV6-5,-,TRBJ2-7,-